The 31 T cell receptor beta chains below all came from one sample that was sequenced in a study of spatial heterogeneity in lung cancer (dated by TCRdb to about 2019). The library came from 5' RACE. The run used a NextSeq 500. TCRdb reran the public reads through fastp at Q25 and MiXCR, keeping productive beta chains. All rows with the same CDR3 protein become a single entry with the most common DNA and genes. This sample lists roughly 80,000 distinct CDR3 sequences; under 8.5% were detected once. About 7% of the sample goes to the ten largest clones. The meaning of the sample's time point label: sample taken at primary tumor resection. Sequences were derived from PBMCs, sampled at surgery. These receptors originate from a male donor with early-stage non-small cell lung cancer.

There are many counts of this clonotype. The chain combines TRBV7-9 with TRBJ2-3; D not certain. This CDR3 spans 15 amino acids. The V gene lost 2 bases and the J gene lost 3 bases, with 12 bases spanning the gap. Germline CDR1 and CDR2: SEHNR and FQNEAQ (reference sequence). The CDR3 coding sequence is TGTGCCAGCAGCTTAAATACTCCCTCTACAGATACGCAGTATTTT. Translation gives CASSLNTPSTDTQYF.

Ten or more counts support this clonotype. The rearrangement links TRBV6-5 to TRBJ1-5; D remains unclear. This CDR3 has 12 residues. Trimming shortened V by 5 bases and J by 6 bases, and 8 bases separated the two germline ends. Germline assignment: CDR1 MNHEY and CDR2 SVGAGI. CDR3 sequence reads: CASSTSSQPQHF. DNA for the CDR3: TGTGCCAGCAGTACAAGTAGTCAGCCCCAGCATTTT.

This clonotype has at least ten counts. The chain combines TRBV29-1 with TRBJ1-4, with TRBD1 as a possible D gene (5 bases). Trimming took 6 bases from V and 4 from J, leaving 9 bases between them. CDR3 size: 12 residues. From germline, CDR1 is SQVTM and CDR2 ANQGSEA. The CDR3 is CSVRGINEKLFF. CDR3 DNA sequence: TGCAGCGTCCGGGGCATTAATGAAAAACTGTTTTTT.

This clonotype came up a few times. The CDR3 nucleotides are TGCAGTGCCAGACCCGGACTGACCTCTGGAAACACCATATATTTT. Protein sequence: CSARPGLTSGNTIYF. The rearrangement joins TRBV20-1 to TRBJ1-3, with D uncertain. Germline loops: CDR1 DFQATT, CDR2 SNEGSKA (reference sequence). The CDR3 is 15 residues long. Deletions cut 6 bases from V and 0 bases from J, with 15 bases between.

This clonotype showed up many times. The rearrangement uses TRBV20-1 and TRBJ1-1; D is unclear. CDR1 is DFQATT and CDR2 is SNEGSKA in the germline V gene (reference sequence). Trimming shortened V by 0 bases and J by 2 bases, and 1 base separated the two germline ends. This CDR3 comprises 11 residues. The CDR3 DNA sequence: TGCAGTGCTAGAGATAACACTGAAGCTTTCTTT. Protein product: CSARDNTEAFF.

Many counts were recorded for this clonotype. The CDR3 spells CASSFSTGMNTEAFF. The CDR3, as DNA: TGCGCCAGCAGCTTCTCGACAGGGATGAACACTGAAGCTTTCTTT. V is TRBV5-1 and J is TRBJ1-1; 7 nucleotides align to TRBD1. CDR1 is SGHRS, CDR2 YFSETQ, per germline. Trimming at V came to 2 bases and at J to 0 bases, leaving 4 bases not matched to a gene. This CDR3 has 15 residues.

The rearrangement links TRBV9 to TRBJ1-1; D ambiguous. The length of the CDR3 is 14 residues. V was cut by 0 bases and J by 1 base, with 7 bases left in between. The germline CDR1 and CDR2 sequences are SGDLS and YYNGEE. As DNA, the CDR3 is TGTGCCAGCAGCGTAGACGTCCGGAACACTGAAGCTTTCTTT. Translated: CASSVDVRNTEAFF.

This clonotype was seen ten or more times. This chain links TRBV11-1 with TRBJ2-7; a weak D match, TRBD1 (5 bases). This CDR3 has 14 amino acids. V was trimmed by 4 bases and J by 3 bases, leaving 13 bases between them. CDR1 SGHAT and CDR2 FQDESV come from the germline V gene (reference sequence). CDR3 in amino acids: CASSSTTVFYEQYF. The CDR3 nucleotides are TGTGCCAGCAGCTCGACGACAGTTTTCTACGAGCAGTACTTC.

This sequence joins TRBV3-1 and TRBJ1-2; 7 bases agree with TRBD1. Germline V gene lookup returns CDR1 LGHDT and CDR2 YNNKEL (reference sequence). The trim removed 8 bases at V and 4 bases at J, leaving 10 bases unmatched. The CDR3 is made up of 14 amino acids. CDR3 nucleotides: TGTGCCAGCCAGCCGGGACAGTCCGCCTATGGCTACACCTTC. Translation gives CASQPGQSAYGYTF.

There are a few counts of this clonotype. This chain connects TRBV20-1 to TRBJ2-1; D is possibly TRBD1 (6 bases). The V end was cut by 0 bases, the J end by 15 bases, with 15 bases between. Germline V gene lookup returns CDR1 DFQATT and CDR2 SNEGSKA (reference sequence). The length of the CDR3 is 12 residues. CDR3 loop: CSARDPGTKLFF. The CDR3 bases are TGCAGTGCTAGAGATCCCGGGACAAAGCTGTTCTTC.

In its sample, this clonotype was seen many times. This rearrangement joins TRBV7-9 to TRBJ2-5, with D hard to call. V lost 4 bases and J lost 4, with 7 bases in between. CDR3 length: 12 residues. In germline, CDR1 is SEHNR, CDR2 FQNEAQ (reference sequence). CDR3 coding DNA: TGTGCCAGCAGCTCCGAAGTAGAGACCCAGTACTTC. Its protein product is CASSSEVETQYF. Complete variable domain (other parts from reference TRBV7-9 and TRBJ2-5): DTGVSQNPRHKITKRGQNVTFRCDPISEHNRLYWYRQTLGQGPEFLTYFQNEAQLEKSRLLSDRFSAERPKGSFSTLEIQRTEQGDSAMYLCASSSEVETQYFGPGTRLLVL.

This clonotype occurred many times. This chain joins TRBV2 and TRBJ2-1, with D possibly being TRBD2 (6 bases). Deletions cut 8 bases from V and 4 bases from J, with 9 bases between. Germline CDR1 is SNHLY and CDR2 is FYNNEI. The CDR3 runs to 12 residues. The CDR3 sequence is CASESGYNEQFF. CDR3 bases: TGTGCCAGCGAGAGCGGGTACAATGAGCAGTTCTTC.

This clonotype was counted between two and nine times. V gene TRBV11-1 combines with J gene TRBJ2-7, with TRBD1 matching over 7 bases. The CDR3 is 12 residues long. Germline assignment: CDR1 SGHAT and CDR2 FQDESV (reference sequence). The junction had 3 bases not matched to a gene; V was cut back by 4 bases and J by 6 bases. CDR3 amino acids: CASSSTGIEQYF. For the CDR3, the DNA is TGTGCCAGCAGCTCGACAGGGATCGAGCAGTACTTC.

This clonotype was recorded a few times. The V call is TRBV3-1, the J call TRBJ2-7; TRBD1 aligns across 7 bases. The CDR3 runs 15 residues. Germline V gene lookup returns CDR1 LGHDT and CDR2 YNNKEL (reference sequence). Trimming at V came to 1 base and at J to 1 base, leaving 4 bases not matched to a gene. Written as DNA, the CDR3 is TGTGCCAGCAGCCAAGGGCCGGGACAGTCCTACGAGCAGTACTTC. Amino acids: CASSQGPGQSYEQYF.

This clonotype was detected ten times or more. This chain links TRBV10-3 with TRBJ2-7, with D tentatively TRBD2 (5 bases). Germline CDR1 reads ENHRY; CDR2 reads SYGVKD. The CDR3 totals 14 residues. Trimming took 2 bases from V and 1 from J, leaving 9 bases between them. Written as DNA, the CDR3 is TGTGCCATCAGTGAGCCAGGCGGGTCCTACGAGCAGTACTTC. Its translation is CAISEPGGSYEQYF.

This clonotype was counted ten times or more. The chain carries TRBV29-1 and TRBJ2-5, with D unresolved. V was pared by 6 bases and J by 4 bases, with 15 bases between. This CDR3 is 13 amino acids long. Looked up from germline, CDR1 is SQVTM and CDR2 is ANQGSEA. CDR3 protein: CSVIPGPVETQYF. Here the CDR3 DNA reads TGCAGCGTGATACCGGGCCCGGTAGAGACCCAGTACTTC.

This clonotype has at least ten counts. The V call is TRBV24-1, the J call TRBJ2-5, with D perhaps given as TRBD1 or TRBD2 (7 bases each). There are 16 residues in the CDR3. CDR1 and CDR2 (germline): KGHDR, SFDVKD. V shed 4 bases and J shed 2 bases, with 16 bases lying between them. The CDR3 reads CATSDPLQGGQETQYF. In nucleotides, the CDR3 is TGTGCCACCAGTGACCCGTTGCAGGGGGGGCAAGAGACCCAGTACTTC.

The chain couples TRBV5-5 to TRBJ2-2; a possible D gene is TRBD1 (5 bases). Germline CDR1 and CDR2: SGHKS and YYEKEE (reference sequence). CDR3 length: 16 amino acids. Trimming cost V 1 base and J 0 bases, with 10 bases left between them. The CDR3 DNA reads TGTGCCAGCAGCTTGAGACAGAGTCCGAACACCGGGGAGCTGTTTTTT. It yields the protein CASSLRQSPNTGELFF.

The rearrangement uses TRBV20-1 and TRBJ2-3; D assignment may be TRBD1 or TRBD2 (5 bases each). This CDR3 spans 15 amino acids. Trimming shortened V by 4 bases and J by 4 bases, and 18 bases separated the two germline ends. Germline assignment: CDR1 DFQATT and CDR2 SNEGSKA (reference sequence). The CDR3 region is CSATQSGASADTQYF. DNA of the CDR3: TGCAGTGCTACCCAGTCCGGGGCATCCGCAGATACGCAGTATTTT.

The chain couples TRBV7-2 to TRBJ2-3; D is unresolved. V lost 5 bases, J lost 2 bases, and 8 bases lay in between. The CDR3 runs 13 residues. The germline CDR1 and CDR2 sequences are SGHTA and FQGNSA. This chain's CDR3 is CASSPDPTDTQYF. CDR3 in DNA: TGTGCCAGCAGCCCGGACCCCACAGATACGCAGTATTTT. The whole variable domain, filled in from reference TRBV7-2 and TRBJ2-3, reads GAGVSQSPSNKVTEKGKDVELRCDPISGHTALYWYRQSLGQGLEFLIYFQGNSAPDKSGLPSDRFSAERTGGSVSTLTIQRTQQEDSAVYLCASSPDPTDTQYFGPGTRLTVL.

CDR3: CASSLIRGRYKNQPQHF. The DNA of the CDR3 is TGTGCCAGCAGCTTGATCAGGGGGCGGTATAAAAATCAGCCCCAGCATTTT. The rearrangement links TRBV7-9 to TRBJ1-5; 8 nucleotides align to TRBD1. V dropped 3 bases and J dropped 4; count of bases not matched to a gene: 11. The CDR3 covers 17 residues. Germline V gene data show CDR1 as SEHNR and CDR2 as FQNEAQ (reference sequence).

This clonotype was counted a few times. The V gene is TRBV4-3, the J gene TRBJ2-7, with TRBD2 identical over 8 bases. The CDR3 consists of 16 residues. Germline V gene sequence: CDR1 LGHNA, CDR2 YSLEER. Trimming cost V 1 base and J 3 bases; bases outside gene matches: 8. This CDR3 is CASSQAEGLENYEQYF. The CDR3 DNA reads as TGCGCCAGCAGCCAAGCCGAGGGACTAGAGAACTACGAGCAGTACTTC.

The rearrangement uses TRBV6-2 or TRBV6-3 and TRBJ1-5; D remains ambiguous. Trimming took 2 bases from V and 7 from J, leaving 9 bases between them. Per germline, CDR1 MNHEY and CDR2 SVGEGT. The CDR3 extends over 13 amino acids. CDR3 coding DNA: TGTGCCAGCAGTTACGACCCGGGCCAGCCCCAGCATTTT. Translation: CASSYDPGQPQHF.

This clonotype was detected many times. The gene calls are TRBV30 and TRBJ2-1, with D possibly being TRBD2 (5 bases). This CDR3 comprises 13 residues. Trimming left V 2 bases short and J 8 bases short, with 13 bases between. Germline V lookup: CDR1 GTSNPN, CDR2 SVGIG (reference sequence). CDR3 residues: CAWSMLAHDEQFF. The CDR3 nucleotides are TGTGCCTGGAGTATGCTAGCCCACGATGAGCAGTTCTTC.

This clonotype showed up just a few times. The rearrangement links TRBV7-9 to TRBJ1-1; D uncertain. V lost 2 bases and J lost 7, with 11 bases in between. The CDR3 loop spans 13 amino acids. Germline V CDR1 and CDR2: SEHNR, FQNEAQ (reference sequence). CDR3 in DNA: TGTGCCAGCAGCTTACTCTCCCCACATGAAGCTTTCTTT. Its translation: CASSLLSPHEAFF.

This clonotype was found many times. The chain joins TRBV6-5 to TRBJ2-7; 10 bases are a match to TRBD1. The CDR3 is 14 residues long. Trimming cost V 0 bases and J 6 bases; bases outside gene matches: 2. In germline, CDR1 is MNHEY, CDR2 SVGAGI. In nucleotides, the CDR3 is TGTGCCAGCAGTTACTCCGGGACAGGGGTCGAGCAGTACTTC. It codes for CASSYSGTGVEQYF.

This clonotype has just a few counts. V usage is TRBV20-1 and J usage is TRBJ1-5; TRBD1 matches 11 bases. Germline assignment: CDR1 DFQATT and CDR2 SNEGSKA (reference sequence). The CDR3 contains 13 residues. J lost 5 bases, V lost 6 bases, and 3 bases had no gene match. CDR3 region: CSAGGQGDQPQHF. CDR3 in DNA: TGCAGTGCCGGGGGACAGGGGGATCAGCCCCAGCATTTT.

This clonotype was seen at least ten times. CDR3 DNA: TGCAGCGTTGAACCTAACGCGGACACTGAAGCTTTCTTT. It codes for CSVEPNADTEAFF. The genes are TRBV29-1 and TRBJ1-1; D gene uncertain. With 2 bases removed from V and 3 bases from J, the gap between germline ends came to 10 bases. Germline lookup yields CDR1 SQVTM and CDR2 ANQGSEA. The CDR3 is made up of 13 amino acids.

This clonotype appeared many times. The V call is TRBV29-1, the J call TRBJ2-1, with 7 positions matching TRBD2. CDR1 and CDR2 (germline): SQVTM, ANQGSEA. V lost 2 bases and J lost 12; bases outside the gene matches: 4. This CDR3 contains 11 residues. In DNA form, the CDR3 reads TGCAGCGTTGAACGGGAGGTAGGGCAGTTCTTC. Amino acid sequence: CSVEREVGQFF.

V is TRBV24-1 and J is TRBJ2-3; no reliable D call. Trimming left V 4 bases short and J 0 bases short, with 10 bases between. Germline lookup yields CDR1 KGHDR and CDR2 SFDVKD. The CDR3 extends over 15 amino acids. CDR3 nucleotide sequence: TGTGCCACCAGTGACCCTACAAAGAGCACAGATACGCAGTATTTT. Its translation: CATSDPTKSTDTQYF.

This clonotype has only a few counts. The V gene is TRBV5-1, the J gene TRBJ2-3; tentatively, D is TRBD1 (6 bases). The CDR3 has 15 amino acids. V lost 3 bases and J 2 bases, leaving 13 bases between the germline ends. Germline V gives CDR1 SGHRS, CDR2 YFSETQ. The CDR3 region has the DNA TGCGCCAGCAGCTATTCGGACAGCTCCACAGATACGCAGTATTTT. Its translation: CASSYSDSSTDTQYF.